The present T cell receptor beta chain was sequenced within a study of molecular identifiers for immune sequencing clone quantification. Background on the study: In replicates, RNA from roughly 18,000 or 92,000 naive CD8 cells was split five ways, four sequenced.

This clonotype was seen many times. Every naive CD8 library was made from between about 17,000 and 1,100,000 sorted cells with 10%, 30% or 50% RNA. Sorting isolated naive CD8 T cells as CD8+CD4-CCR7+CD45RA+ events. For bulk TCR libraries, previously described methods and listed TCR primers were used. TCRdb itself ran the PCR reads through MiXCR, one entry per CDR3 protein. The repertoire holds about 500,000 distinct CDR3 sequences, with about a fifth as singletons. V was shortened by 2 bases and J by 0 bases, with 12 bases between the two germline ends. CDR3 length: 16 residues. Per germline, CDR1 SGHRS and CDR2 YFSETQ.

This rearrangement joins TRBV5-1 to TRBJ1-5; perhaps TRBD1 as D (5 bases). The sequence was collected from a human donor in good health. Some libraries in this study had Jurkat cell RNA spiked in. Sequenced sample: naive CD8+ T cells from blood, with Jurkat cell RNA spiked in. Subset described: FACS-sorted CD8+CD4-CCR7+CD45RA+ naive T cells. The CDR3 bases are TGCGCCAGCAGCTTAGGGGCGACAAATAGCAATCAGCCCCAGCATTTT. The encoded protein is CASSLGATNSNQPQHF.